This T cell receptor (beta chain) was recovered during a study of shared clonotypes between healthy human individuals. The naive CD8 fraction comprised CD45RO-negative cells positively selected for CCR7 and excluded terminally differentiated effector memory CD45RA+ cells. The CDR3 has 16 residues. Per the germline V gene, CDR1 is SGHTA and CDR2 is FQGTGA. The ends were cut back, 6 bases at V and 3 bases at J, with 18 bases in the middle. The protocol was immunoSEQ multiplex PCR, while the TCRdb copy is restricted to in-frame clones and leaves out a portion. The sample carries 2 million to 2.5 million clones, 93% recorded once.

The chain joins TRBV7-3 to TRBJ2-1; D may be TRBD1 (6 bases). The source of this sequence is a man between 18 and 29 years old in good health. Some clones in this sample may be carry-over from other donors' samples. The sequencing input was naive CD8+ T cells from PBMCs. In nucleotides, the CDR3 is TGTGCCAGCAGTTTAGATAACAGGGTGCTCTACAATGAGCAGTTCTTC. Translation: CASSLDNRVLYNEQFF.